This paragraph covers one TCR beta chain sequence. The target antigen is unknown. Germline and junction disagree at one end, which may indicate a read error. This sample was included in a study of T cell clonotyping in hematopoietic cell transplantation. The CDR3 loop spans 13 amino acids. Profiled with immunoSEQ multiplex PCR; TCRdb holds only in-frame clones, not every one. The sample gives thousands of clones, around four fifths of which show up once; around 33% is in the top ten. Documented time point: recipient sample about 28 days before transplant, after cytoreduction. Study results and caveats: Few recipient clonotypes overlapped donors; over 95% were de novo at given depth. No sorting was done, leaving CD4 and CD8 contributions mixed.

Material: peripheral blood mononuclear cells, obtained before stem cell transplant. The chain couples TRBV5-3 to TRBJ1-1; D possibly corresponds to TRBD1 (5 bases). TRBV5-3 is classed as an ORF, of uncertain function. This clonotype was sampled from a man in his 60s with acute myeloid leukemia. Some clones in this sample may be carry-over from other donors' samples. CDR3 loop: CARSHWGNAEAFF. For the CDR3, the DNA is TGTGCCAGAAGCCATTGGGGGAACGCTGAAGCTTTCTTT.